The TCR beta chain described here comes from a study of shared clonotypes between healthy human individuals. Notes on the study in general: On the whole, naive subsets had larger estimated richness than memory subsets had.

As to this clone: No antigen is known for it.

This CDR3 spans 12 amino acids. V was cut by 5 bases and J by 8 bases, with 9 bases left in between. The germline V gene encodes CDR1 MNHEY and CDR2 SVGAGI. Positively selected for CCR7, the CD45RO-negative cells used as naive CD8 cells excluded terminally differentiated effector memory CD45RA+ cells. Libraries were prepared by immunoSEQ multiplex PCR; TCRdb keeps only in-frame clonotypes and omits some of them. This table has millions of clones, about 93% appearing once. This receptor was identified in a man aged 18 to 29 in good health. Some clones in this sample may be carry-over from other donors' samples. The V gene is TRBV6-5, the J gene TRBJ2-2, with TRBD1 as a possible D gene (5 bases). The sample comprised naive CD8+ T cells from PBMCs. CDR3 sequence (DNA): TGTGCCAGCAGTCACCGACAGGGGGAGCTGTTTTTT. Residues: CASSHRQGELFF.